Each of the 26 T cell receptor beta chains below was sequenced from the same sample in a study of cytomegalovirus exposure and HLA in healthy donors (dated by TCRdb to 2016 to 2017). Library preparation was by the immunoSEQ multiplex PCR assay. The multiplex PCR relied on a mix of 60 forward primers for TCR Vbeta segments and 13 reverse primers for TCR Jbeta segments. This is the immuneACCESS table as TCRdb keeps it, with only in-frame sequences that have V and J called. A part of the clones is gone; compared with another copy, unresolved V genes explain less than half, and the rest is unexplained. This sample has roughly 200,000 clones in its table, and roughly 85% of those were observed once. The top ten hold under 0.75% of the sample. Sequenced sample: PBMCs. The receptor source for this set is a woman in her forties in good health and CMV-seronegative.

This sequence joins TRBV9 and TRBJ2-3; D perhaps matches TRBD1 (6 bases). The V end lost 3 bases, the J end lost 5 bases, and 22 bases lay between the germline ends. The CDR3 runs 17 residues. Germline V lookup: CDR1 SGDLS, CDR2 YYNGEE. The CDR3 nucleotides read TGTGCCAGCAGCGATTCCTCCAGCGGAGAGGGGGAAGATACGCAGTATTTT. Protein sequence: CASSDSSSGEGEDTQYF.

The genes are TRBV19 and TRBJ2-2; 8 nucleotides line up with TRBD1. The CDR3 extends over 16 amino acids. Germline-derived CDR1 and CDR2 are LNHDA and SQIVND (reference sequence). The ends lost 9 bases at V and 3 bases at J; junction bases unmatched: 12. The CDR3 sequence: CASNRGTTVDTGELFF. The CDR3 DNA follows: TGTGCCAGCAACAGGGGGACCACAGTGGACACCGGGGAGCTGTTTTTT.

J is TRBJ2-5 and V is TRBV5-8; no firm D call. The assigned J gene may be wrong: the sequence end matches TRBJ2-7 better. The CDR3 sequence is 12 residues long. Looked up from germline, CDR1 is SGHTS and CDR2 is YDEGEE. The CDR3 DNA follows: TGTGCCAGCCCAAGGGTTGACTACGAGCAGTACTTC. Translating gives CASPRVDYEQYF.

This clone has a single count. The CDR3 loop is CASSVGLGMSSYNEQFF. DNA of the CDR3: TGTGCCAGCAGCGTAGGTCTGGGCATGAGCTCCTACAATGAGCAGTTCTTC. The chain has TRBV9 and TRBJ2-1; D is unclear. The CDR3 sequence is 17 residues long. Trimming stripped 0 bases from V and 0 bases from J, with 13 bases between. Germline V gene sequence: CDR1 SGDLS, CDR2 YYNGEE.

The chain combines TRBV28 with TRBJ2-7; D gene uncertain. Germline loops: CDR1 MDHEN, CDR2 SYDVKM. The CDR3 totals 11 residues. The V end lost 6 bases, the J end lost 3 bases, and 6 bases lay between the germline ends. CDR3 residues: CASRELYEQYF. CDR3 DNA: TGTGCCAGCAGAGAACTCTACGAGCAGTACTTC. The variable domain in full, completed from reference TRBV28 and TRBJ2-7, reads DVKVTQSSRYLVKRTGEKVFLECVQDMDHENMFWYRQDPGLGLRLIYFSYDVKMKEKGDIPEGYSVSREKKERFSLILESASTNQTSMYLCASRELYEQYFGPGTRLTVT.

The V and J genes are TRBV5-1 and TRBJ2-1; D not certain. CDR3 length: 13 amino acids. V lost 0 bases to trimming and J lost 2 bases, with 3 bases between them. Germline-derived CDR1 and CDR2 are SGHRS and YFSETQ. The CDR3 spells CASSLATYNEQFF. The CDR3 DNA follows: TGCGCCAGCAGCTTGGCCACCTACAATGAGCAGTTCTTC.

The chain recombines TRBV19 with TRBJ2-5, with 8 positions matching TRBD1. The CDR3 has 14 residues. J gave up 5 bases and V 3 bases, and 5 bases lay outside the gene matches. CDR1 and CDR2 (germline): LNHDA, SQIVND (reference sequence). The CDR3 spells CASSMQGAEETQYF. In DNA, the CDR3 is TGTGCCAGTAGTATGCAGGGGGCGGAGGAGACCCAGTACTTC.

The J gene is TRBJ2-3, the V gene TRBV18; TRBD1 matches at 7 bases. This CDR3 region has 14 residues. Germline V gene data show CDR1 as KGHSH and CDR2 as LQKENI. V trimming: 6 bases; J trimming: 5 bases; junction bases outside the gene matches: 8. CDR3 sequence reads: CASSLTNRGDTQYF. The CDR3 DNA reads as TGTGCCAGCTCGCTAACTAACAGGGGAGATACGCAGTATTTT. Complete variable domain (other parts from reference TRBV18 and TRBJ2-3): NAGVMQNPRHLVRRRGQEARLRCSPMKGHSHVYWYRQLPEEGLKFMVYLQKENIIDESGMPKERFSAEFPKEGPSILRIQQVVRGDSAAYFCASSLTNRGDTQYFGPGTRLTVL.

This clone was seen a few times. J is TRBJ2-7 and V is TRBV4-3; D not resolved. V lost 0 bases, J lost 3 bases, and 3 bases lay in between. The germline CDR1 and CDR2 sequences are LGHNA and YSLEER. This CDR3 has 12 amino acids. CDR3 nucleotides: TGCGCCAGCAGCCAAGACAACTACGAGCAGTACTTC. It translates to CASSQDNYEQYF.

The chain joins TRBV9 to TRBJ1-3, with unresolved D. The germline V and J ends were trimmed by 0 bases and 0 bases, with 7 bases remaining between them. Germline CDR1 reads SGDLS; CDR2 reads YYNGEE. There are 15 residues in the CDR3. Written as DNA, the CDR3 is TGTGCCAGCAGCGTAGACAGTTACTCTGGAAACACCATATATTTT. Protein product: CASSVDSYSGNTIYF.

This chain links TRBV15 with TRBJ1-3; D is unresolved. The CDR3 has 12 amino acids. CDR1 and CDR2 (germline): LNHNV, YYDKDF (reference sequence). V was cut by 3 bases and J by 3 bases, with 3 bases left in between. The chain's CDR3 is CATSSGGNTIYF. In DNA, the CDR3 is TGTGCCACCAGCAGCGGTGGAAACACCATATATTTT.

The chain joins TRBV7-6 to TRBJ2-5; TRBD1 agrees at 8 bases. The germline gives CDR1 SGHVS, CDR2 FNYEAQ. J lost 0 bases, V lost 1 base, and 4 bases had no gene match. This CDR3 spans 16 amino acids. CDR3 sequence reads: CASSLEGQAYQETQYF. As DNA, the CDR3 is TGTGCCAGCAGCTTAGAGGGACAGGCTTACCAAGAGACCCAGTACTTC.

V and J are TRBV5-5 and TRBJ1-2, with 7 bases fitting TRBD1. In germline, CDR1 is SGHKS, CDR2 YYEKEE (reference sequence). V gave up 4 bases and J gave up 0 bases; unmatched junction bases: 3. CDR3 size: 14 residues. As DNA, the CDR3 is TGTGCCAGCAGCCCTCAGGGGGCTAACTATGGCTACACCTTC. Residues: CASSPQGANYGYTF.

This clone occurred once. The chain uses TRBV5-6 and TRBJ2-3; 15 nucleotides match TRBD2. Germline trimming cut 4 bases from V and 0 bases from J; bases unmatched to any gene: 9. The CDR3 has 19 residues. The germline V gene has CDR1 SGHDT and CDR2 YYEEEE. For the CDR3, the DNA is TGTGCCAGCAGCACGATTGGGACTAGCGGGGGGTTAAGCACAGATACGCAGTATTTT. Amino acid sequence: CASSTIGTSGGLSTDTQYF.

This chain joins TRBV6-5 and TRBJ2-7; TRBD2 aligns across 12 bases. With V trimmed by 7 bases and J by 4 bases, 5 bases remained unmatched. Germline loops: CDR1 MNHEY, CDR2 SVGAGI. This CDR3 contains 14 residues. CDR3 region: CASIPLAGGYEQYF. The CDR3 bases are TGTGCCAGCATTCCACTAGCGGGGGGATACGAGCAGTACTTC.

This chain connects TRBV5-3 to TRBJ2-1; weak D call: TRBD2 (6 bases). TRBV5-3 is reported as an ORF; its role is uncertain. The CDR3 sequence is 15 residues long. The V gene lost 5 bases and the J gene lost 7 bases, with 19 bases spanning the gap. CDR3 loop: CARREGAPIGNEQFF. The CDR3 nucleotides are TGTGCCAGAAGGGAGGGAGCGCCTATTGGGAATGAGCAGTTCTTC.

The genes are TRBV10-3 and TRBJ2-5; the D gene is possibly TRBD1 (6 bases). With 8 bases removed from V and 1 base from J, the gap between germline ends came to 14 bases. CDR3 size: 14 residues. Germline-derived CDR1 and CDR2 are ENHRY and SYGVKD. The CDR3 DNA follows: TGTGCCATCTCCTCCGGGACAAGCCAAGAGACCCAGTACTTC. Translated, it gives CAISSGTSQETQYF.

The rearrangement joins TRBV30 to TRBJ2-5; TRBD1 aligns across 7 bases. Gene TRBJ2-7 matches the end of the DNA better, so the J call may be wrong. Per germline, CDR1 GTSNPN and CDR2 SVGIG (reference sequence). CDR3 length: 16 residues. The CDR3 reads CAWSFNLGGRQGEQYF. The CDR3 DNA sequence: TGTGCCTGGAGTTTTAATTTAGGCGGGCGACAGGGCGAGCAGTACTTC.

The chain has TRBV13 and TRBJ1-2, with D possibly TRBD1 on 5 matching bases. Germline-derived CDR1 and CDR2 are PRHDT and FYEKMQ (reference sequence). V gave up 0 bases and J gave up 8 bases, with 16 bases separating them. This CDR3 comprises 15 residues. CDR3 in DNA: TGTGCCAGCAGCTTAGGCGGGGGGGAACAGCCCGGCTACACCTTC. Residues: CASSLGGGEQPGYTF. Together with reference TRBV13 and TRBJ1-2, the CDR3 gives the full variable domain: AAGVIQSPRHLIKEKRETATLKCYPIPRHDTVYWYQQGPGQDPQFLISFYEKMQSDKGSIPDRFSAQQFSDYHSELNMSSLELGDSALYFCASSLGGGEQPGYTFGSGTRLTVV.

The V call is TRBV5-1, the J call TRBJ1-1; TRBD1 might be the D (5 bases). There are 14 residues in the CDR3. V lost 2 bases to trimming and J lost 1 base, with 9 bases between them. Germline lookup yields CDR1 SGHRS and CDR2 YFSETQ. The CDR3 loop reads CASSFTGGNTEAFF. CDR3 nucleotide sequence: TGCGCCAGCAGCTTTACGGGGGGGAACACTGAAGCTTTCTTT.

The V call is TRBV11-2, the J call TRBJ1-6, with D possibly matching TRBD1 (5 bases). Trimming removed 1 base at V and 10 bases at J, with 8 bases between. CDR3 length: 13 amino acids. In germline, CDR1 is SGHAT, CDR2 FQNNGV. CDR3 bases: TGTGCCAGCAGCTTAGGGGGGAGGTCACCCCTCCACTTT. This translates into CASSLGGRSPLHF.

This clone has a single count. The J gene is TRBJ2-7, the V gene TRBV18; 7 bases align to TRBD2. There are 16 residues in the CDR3. J gave up 0 bases and V 6 bases, and 11 bases lay outside the gene matches. The germline gives CDR1 KGHSH, CDR2 LQKENI. Here the CDR3 reads CASSSERGLSSYEQYF. CDR3 sequence (DNA): TGTGCCAGCTCGTCCGAGCGGGGTTTGAGCTCCTACGAGCAGTACTTC.

The rearrangement uses TRBV29-1 and TRBJ1-2; 7 nucleotides line up with TRBD1. CDR1 and CDR2 (germline): SQVTM, ANQGSEA. CDR3 length: 13 residues. Losses at the gene ends were 7 bases for V and 7 bases for J; bases not matched to a gene: 12. The CDR3 coding sequence is TGCAGCGCACCTAGGGACAGAGGAACTGGCTACACCTTC. Residues: CSAPRDRGTGYTF.

CDR3 DNA sequence: TGTGCCAGAAGCTTGGGGCGCCAGGGGGCCCGACAGCCCCAGCATTTT. Translated, it gives CARSLGRQGARQPQHF. This chain joins TRBV5-3 and TRBJ1-5; 8 bases line up with TRBD1. TRBV5-3 is an ORF, with its function uncertain. The ends lost 0 bases at V and 7 bases at J; junction bases unmatched: 9. The CDR3 has 16 residues.

The rearrangement joins TRBV7-2 to TRBJ2-3; perhaps TRBD1 as D (6 bases). V was clipped by 5 bases and J by 0 bases, with 12 bases between them. The CDR3 length is 15 residues. Germline loops: CDR1 SGHTA, CDR2 FQGNSA. Here the CDR3 reads CASSRRDISTDTQYF. In DNA form, the CDR3 reads TGTGCCAGCAGCCGCCGGGACATTAGCACAGATACGCAGTATTTT.

The V and J genes are TRBV5-1 and TRBJ2-7; 9 nucleotides line up with TRBD1. The germline CDR1 and CDR2 sequences are SGHRS and YFSETQ. This CDR3 contains 13 residues. Trimming at V came to 4 bases and at J to 5 bases, leaving 4 bases not matched to a gene. The CDR3 DNA reads TGCGCCAGCAGCCCCGGGACAGGGAACGAGCAGTACTTC. It specifies CASSPGTGNEQYF.